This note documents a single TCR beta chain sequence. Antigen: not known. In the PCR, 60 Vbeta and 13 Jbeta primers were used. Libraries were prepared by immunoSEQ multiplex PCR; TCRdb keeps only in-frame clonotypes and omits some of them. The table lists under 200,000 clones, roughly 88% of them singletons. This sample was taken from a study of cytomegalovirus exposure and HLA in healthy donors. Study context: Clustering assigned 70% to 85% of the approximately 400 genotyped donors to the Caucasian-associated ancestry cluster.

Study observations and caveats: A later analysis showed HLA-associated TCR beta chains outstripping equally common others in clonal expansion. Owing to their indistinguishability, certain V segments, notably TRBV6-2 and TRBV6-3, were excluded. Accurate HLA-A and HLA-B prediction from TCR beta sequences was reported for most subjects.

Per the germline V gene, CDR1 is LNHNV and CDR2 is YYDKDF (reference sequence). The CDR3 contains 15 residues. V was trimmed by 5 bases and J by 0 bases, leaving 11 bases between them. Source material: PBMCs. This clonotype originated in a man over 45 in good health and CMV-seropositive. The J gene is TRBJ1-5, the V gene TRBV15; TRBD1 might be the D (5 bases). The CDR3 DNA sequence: TGTGCCACCAGCGGGGGGATTAGTAGCAATCAGCCCCAGCATTTT. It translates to CATSGGISSNQPQHF.